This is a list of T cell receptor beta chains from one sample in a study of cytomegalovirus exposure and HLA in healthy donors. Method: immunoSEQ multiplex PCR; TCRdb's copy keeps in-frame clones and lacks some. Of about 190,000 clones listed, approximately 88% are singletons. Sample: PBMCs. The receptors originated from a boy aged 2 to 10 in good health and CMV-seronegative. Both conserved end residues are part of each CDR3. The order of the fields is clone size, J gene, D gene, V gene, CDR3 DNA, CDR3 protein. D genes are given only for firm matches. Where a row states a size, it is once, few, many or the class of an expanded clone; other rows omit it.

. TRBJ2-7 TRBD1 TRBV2 TGTGCCAGCAGACAGGGGGCGTCCTACGAGCAGTACTTC CASRQGASYEQYF
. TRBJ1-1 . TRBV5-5 TGTGCCAGCAGCCCAGGAGGGAGCCCCTTGGACACTGAAGCTTTCTTT CASSPGGSPLDTEAFF
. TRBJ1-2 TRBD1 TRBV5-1 TGCGCCAGCAGCCCAGGGACAGGGTATGGCTACACCTTC CASSPGTGYGYTF
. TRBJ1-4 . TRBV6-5 TGTGCCAGCAGTGAAGGGAGACTGGTTGAAAAACTGTTTTTT CASSEGRLVEKLFF
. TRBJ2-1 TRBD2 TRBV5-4 TGTGCCAGCAGCGTCGGGACTAGCCTCCACAATGAGCAGTTCTTC CASSVGTSLHNEQFF
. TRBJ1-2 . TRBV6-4 TGTGCCAGCAGTGAAGGCTGGGGCGGTGGCTATGGCTACACCTTC CASSEGWGGGYGYTF
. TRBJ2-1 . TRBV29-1 TGCAGCGTTGGAGGACTACGCCTCGATGAGCAGTTCTTC CSVGGLRLDEQFF
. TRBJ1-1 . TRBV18 TGTGCCAGCTCGCGGGACCGAGCTGAAGCTTTCTTT CASSRDRAEAFF
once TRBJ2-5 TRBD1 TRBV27 TGTGCCAGCAGTTCCATCCCCGGGACAGGGTTAGAGACCCAGTACTTC CASSSIPGTGLETQYF
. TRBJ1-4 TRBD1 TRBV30 TGTGCCTGGAGTGTAAGGGACAGCATAAGGGAAAAACTGTTTTTT CAWSVRDSIREKLFF
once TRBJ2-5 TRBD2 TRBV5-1 TGCGCCAGCAGACCTAGCGGGGGGGTACAAGAGACCCAGTACTTC CASRPSGGVQETQYF
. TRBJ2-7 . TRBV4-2 TGTGCCAGCAGCCAAGCTAATTCCTACGAGCAGTACTTC CASSQANSYEQYF
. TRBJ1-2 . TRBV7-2 TGTGCCAGCAGCTTAGGAGGGAGTCTAGGCGCGAGCGGCTACACCTTC CASSLGGSLGASGYTF
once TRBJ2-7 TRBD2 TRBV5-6 TGTGCCAGCAGCCGAGCGGGAGGGGACGAGCAGTACTTC CASSRAGGDEQYF
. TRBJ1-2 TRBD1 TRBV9 TGTGCCAGCAGCCATCCCCGGGGGCAGGGGGGAAGGTATGGCTACACCTTC CASSHPRGQGGRYGYTF
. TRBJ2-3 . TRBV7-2 TGTGCCAGCAGCTTTTACACAGATACGCAGTATTTT CASSFYTDTQYF
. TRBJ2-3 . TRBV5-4 TGTGCCAGCAGCTTGGCCCGGGGTGAGGCAGATACGCAGTATTTT CASSLARGEADTQYF
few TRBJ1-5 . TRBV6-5 TGTGCCAGCACCCCAGGGCCTAATAGCAATCAGCCCCAGCATTTT CASTPGPNSNQPQHF
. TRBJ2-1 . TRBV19 TGTGCCAGTAGTATAGAACTAGCAGACAATGAGCAGTTCTTC CASSIELADNEQFF
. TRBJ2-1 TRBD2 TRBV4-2 TGTGCCAGCAGCCGGGGGGGCTCCTACAATGAGCAGTTCTTC CASSRGGSYNEQFF
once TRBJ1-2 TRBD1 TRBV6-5 TGTGCCAGCAGTTCCGGGACAGAGGCATTTCTCTATGGCTACACCTTC CASSSGTEAFLYGYTF
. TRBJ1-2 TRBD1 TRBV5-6 TGTGCCAGCAGCTTGGCCGTGACAGGGGGCTATGGCTACACCTTC CASSLAVTGGYGYTF
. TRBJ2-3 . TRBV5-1 TGCGCCAGCAGCTTGGGGAGAGGCGAGGATACGCAGTATTTT CASSLGRGEDTQYF
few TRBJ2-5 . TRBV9 TGTGCCAGCAGCGTAGATGCGTCGGGTCTCGGTGAGACCCAGTACTTC CASSVDASGLGETQYF
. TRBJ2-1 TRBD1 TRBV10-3 TGTGCCATCAGTGAGGGGGGGACAGGGGGCAATGAGCAGTTCTTC CAISEGGTGGNEQFF
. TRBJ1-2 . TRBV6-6 TGTGCCAGCAGATCTCTAGGAAGGGGCCTCCACGAAGGCTACACCTTC CASRSLGRGLHEGYTF
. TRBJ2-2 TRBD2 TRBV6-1 TGTGCCAGCACCCCTAGCGGGAGAGTCGGGGAGCTGTTTTTT CASTPSGRVGELFF
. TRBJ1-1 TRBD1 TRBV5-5 TGTGCCAGCATCAGCACAGGGGTCACTGAAGCTTTCTTT CASISTGVTEAFF
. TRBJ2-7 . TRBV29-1 TGCAGCGTTGTCCGGGTAACCACGGTTTACGAGCAGTACTTC CSVVRVTTVYEQYF
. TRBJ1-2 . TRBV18 TGTGCCAGCTCACCGAAGGACAAATACTATGGCTACACCTTC CASSPKDKYYGYTF
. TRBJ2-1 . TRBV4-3 TGCGCCAGCAGCCAAGATACGCGGGATTGGGATGAGCAGTTCTTC CASSQDTRDWDEQFF
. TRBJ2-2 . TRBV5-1 TGCGCCAGCAGCGGGGGACTCCACCAGAACACCGGGGAGCTGTTTTTT CASSGGLHQNTGELFF
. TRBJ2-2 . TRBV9 TGTGCCAGCAGCGTAGTTACAGACGGCGGGGAGCTGTTTTTT CASSVVTDGGELFF
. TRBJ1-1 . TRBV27 TGTGCCAGCAGTTTCGGAGGTGGAGGGAGAAACACTGAAGCTTTCTTT CASSFGGGGRNTEAFF
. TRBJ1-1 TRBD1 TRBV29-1 TGCAGCGTGGCTGGGACAGGCGAACTTGAAGCTTTCTTT CSVAGTGELEAFF
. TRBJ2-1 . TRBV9 TGTGCCAGCAGTCGCTCCTACAATGAGCAGTTCTTC CASSRSYNEQFF
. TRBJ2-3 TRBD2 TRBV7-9 TGTGCCAGCAGACCCGCTAGCGGACGCACAGATACGCAGTATTTT CASRPASGRTDTQYF